This T cell receptor beta chain was sequenced during a study of blood T cell repertoires in COVID-19. Study-level background: COVID-19 samples, acute and convalescent, were from the United States, Italy and Spain.

This clone was recorded once. V gave up 1 base and J gave up 6 bases, with 8 bases separating them. There are 13 residues in the CDR3. Germline V CDR1 and CDR2: SGHAT, FQDESV (reference sequence). Original handling: Amplified reference gene primers provided the basis for estimating nucleated cell counts. TCRdb's copy holds only in-frame clones and misses some; the assay was immunoSEQ multiplex PCR. V and J calls and clone size are given by that table; D and trimming were obtained from the DNA. Counted here are more than 90,000 clones, approximately 84% occurring once; the ten biggest clones make up over 1.2%.

The sample consisted of peripheral blood. The rearrangement joins TRBV11-1 to TRBJ2-3, with D maybe TRBD2 (5 bases). The clonotype originates from a man between 40 and 49 years old with acute or convalescent COVID-19. The CDR3 region has the DNA TGTGCCAGCAGCTTAGGGGGAGTGGATACGCAGTATTTT. It is translated as CASSLGGVDTQYF.